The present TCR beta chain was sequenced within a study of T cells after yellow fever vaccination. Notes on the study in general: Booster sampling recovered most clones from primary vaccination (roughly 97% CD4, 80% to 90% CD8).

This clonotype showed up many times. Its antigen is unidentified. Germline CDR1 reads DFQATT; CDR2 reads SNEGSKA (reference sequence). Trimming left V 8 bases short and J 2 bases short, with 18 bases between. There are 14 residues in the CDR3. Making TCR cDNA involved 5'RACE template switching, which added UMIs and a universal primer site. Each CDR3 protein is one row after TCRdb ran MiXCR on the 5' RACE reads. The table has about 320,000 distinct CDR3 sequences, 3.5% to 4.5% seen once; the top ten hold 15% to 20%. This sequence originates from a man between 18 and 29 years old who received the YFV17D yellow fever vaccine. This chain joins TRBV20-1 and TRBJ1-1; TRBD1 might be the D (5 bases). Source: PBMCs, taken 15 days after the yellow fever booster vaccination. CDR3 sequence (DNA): TGCAGTCTTCCAAACCGGGACGGCAACACTGAAGCTTTCTTT. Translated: CSLPNRDGNTEAFF.